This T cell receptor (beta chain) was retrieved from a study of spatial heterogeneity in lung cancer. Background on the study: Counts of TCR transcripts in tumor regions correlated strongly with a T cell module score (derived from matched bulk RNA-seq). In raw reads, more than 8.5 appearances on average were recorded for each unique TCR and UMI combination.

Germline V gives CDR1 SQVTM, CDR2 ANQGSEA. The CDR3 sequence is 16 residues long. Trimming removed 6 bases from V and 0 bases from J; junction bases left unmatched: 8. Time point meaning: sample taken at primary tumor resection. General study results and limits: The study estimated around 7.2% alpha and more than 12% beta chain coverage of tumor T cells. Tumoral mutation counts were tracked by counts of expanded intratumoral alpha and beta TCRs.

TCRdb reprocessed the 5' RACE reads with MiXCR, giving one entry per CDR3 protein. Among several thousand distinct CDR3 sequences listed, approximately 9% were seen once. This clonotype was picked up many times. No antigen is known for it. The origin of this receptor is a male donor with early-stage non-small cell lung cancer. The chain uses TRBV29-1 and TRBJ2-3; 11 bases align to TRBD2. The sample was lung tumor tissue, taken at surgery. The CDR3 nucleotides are TGCAGCGTCCTTAGGACTAGCGGGTACAGCACAGATACGCAGTATTTT. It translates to CSVLRTSGYSTDTQYF.